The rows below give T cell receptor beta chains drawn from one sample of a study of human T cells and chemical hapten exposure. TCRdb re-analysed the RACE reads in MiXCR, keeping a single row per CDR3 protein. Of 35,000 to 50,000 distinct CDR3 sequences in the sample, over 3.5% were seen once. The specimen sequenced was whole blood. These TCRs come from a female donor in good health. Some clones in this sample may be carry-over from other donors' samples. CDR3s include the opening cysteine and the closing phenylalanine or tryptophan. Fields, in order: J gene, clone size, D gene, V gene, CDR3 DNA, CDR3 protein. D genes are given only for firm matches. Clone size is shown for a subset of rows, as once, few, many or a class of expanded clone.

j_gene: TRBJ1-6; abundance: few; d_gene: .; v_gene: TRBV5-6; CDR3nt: TGTGCCAGCAGCCCCGGACAGACCCGCTCCTATAATTCACCCCTCCACTTT; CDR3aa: CASSPGQTRSYNSPLHF
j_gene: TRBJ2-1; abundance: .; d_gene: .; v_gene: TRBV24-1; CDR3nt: TGTGCCACCAGTGACACCCTCTCGGGGGTCTCCTACAATGAGCAGTTCTTC; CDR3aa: CATSDTLSGVSYNEQFF
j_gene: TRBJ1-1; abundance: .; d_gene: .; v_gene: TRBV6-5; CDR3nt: TGTGCCAGCATTACACCTGGCTCAGGAGGGGCTTTCTTT; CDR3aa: CASITPGSGGAFF
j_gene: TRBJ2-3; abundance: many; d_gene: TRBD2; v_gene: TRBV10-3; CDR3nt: TGTGCCATCAGTGAGGACGGGGGGGCCCCAGATACGCAGTATTTT; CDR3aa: CAISEDGGAPDTQYF
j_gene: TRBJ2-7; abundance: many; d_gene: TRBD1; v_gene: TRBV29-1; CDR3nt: TGCAGCGTTGAAGGTATACAGGGGGCGGGAGAGCAGTACTTC; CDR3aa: CSVEGIQGAGEQYF
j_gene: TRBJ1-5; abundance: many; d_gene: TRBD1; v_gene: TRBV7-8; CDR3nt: TGTGCCAGCAGCTTAACTCCGATGGGACAGCGAAATCAGCCCCAGCATTTT; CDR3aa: CASSLTPMGQRNQPQHF
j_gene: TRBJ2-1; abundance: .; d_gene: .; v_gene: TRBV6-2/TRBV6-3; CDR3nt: TGTGCCAGCAGTTACGCCCGATCTGGGCGGGGAGGGGGCCTCTCCTACAATGAGCAGTTCTTC; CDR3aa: CASSYARSGRGGGLSYNEQFF
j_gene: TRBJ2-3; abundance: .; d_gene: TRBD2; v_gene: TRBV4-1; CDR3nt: TGCGCCAGCAGCCAAGATCTCACTAGCGGGGGGTTTGGAGATACGCAGTATTTT; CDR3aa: CASSQDLTSGGFGDTQYF
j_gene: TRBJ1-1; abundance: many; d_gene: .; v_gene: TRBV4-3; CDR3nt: TGCGCCAGCAGCCGAGCTTTTGGTGAAGCTTTCTTT; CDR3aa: CASSRAFGEAFF
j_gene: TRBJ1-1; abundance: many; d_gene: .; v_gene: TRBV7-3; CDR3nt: TGTGCCAGCAGCTTTACGGGGAGCACTGAAGCTTTCTTT; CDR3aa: CASSFTGSTEAFF
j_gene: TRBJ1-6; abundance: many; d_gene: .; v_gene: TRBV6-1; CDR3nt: TGTGCCAGCAGTCTCGATGGACGGGTCTATAATTCACCCCTCCACTTT; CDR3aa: CASSLDGRVYNSPLHF
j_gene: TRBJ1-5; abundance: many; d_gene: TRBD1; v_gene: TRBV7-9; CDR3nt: TGTGCCAGCAGCTTAGCGATATCGACAGGGATCGGCCAGCCCCAGCATTTT; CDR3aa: CASSLAISTGIGQPQHF
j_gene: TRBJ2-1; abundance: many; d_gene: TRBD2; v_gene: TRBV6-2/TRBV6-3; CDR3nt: TGTGCCAGCAGCCCCTTCAAAGCGGGGGCGATGAGCTCCTACAATGAGCAGTTCTTC; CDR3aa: CASSPFKAGAMSSYNEQFF
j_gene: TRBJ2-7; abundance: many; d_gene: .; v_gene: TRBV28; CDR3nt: TGTGCCAGCAGCCGGGGGGACAGGCCCTCCTACGAGCAGTACTTC; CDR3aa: CASSRGDRPSYEQYF
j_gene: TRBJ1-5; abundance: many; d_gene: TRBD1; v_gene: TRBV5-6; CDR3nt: TGTGCCAGCAGCGTGACAGGGAATAGCAATCAGCCCCAGCATTTT; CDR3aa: CASSVTGNSNQPQHF
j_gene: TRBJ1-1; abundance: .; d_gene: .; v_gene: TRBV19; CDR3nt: TGTGCCAGTACCGAAACAGGTTTCACTGAAGCTTTCTTT; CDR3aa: CASTETGFTEAFF
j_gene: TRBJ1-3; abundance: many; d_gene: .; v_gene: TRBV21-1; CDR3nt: TGTGCCAGCAGCAAAGGTAACAGCATTCTTGGAAACACCATATATTTT; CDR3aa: CASSKGNSILGNTIYF
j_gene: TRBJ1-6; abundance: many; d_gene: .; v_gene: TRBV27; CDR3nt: TGTGCCAGCAGTTACTGGGACTCCCACGGGCCATCACCCCTCCACTTT; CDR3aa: CASSYWDSHGPSPLHF
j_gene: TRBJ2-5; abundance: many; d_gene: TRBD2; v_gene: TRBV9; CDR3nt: TGTGCCAGCAGCGCCCTAGGGGGAGCGGGGGGGCCGAAGACCCAGTACTTC; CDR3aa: CASSALGGAGGPKTQYF
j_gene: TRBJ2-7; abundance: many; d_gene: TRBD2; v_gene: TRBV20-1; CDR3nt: TGCAGTGCTAGGGGTGGGACGGGAAGCGGGGGGGATTACTACGAGCAGTACTTC; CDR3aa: CSARGGTGSGGDYYEQYF
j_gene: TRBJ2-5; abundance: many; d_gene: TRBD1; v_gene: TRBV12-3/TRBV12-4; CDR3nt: TGTGCCAGCAGCCCACAGGGGGCAGAGACCCAGTACTTC; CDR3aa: CASSPQGAETQYF
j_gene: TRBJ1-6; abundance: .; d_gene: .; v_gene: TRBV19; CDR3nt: TGTGCCAGTAGTACTCCGACGGAGAATTCACCCCTCCACTTT; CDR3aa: CASSTPTENSPLHF
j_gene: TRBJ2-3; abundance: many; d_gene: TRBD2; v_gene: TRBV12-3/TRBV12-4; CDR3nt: TGTGCCAGCAGATGGACTAGCGGGGGGGCGGATACGCAGTATTTT; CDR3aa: CASRWTSGGADTQYF
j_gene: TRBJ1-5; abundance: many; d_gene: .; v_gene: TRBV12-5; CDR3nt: TGTGCTAGTGGTTCCCAGGGGTTTGAACAGCCCCAGCATTTT; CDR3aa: CASGSQGFEQPQHF
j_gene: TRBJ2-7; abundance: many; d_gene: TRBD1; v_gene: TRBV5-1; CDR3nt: TGCGCCAGCAGCCATGGGACAGGCAGTGGTTACGAGCAGTACTTC; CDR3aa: CASSHGTGSGYEQYF
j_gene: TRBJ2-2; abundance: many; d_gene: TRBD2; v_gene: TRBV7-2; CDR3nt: TGTGCCAGCAGCCCCGGGGCTAGCGGAAGTACAGGCGGGGAGCTGTTTTTT; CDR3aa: CASSPGASGSTGGELFF
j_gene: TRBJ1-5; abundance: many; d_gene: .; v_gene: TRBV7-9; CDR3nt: TGTGCCAGCAGCTTAAGGGGGCCCCAGCATTTT; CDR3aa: CASSLRGPQHF
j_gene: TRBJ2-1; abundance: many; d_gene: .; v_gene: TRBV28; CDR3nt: TGTGCCAGCTGGGGTGGTCCTTACAATGAGCAGTTCTTC; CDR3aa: CASWGGPYNEQFF
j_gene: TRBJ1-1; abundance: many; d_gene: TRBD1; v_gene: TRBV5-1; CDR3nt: TGCGCCAGCTCTCCCCGACAGGGAGTAACTGAAGCTTTCTTT; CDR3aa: CASSPRQGVTEAFF
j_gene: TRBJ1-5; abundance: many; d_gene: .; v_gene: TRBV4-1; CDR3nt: TGCGCCAGCAGCCAAGGGGGCAGGGTCTACCAGCCCCAGCATTTT; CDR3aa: CASSQGGRVYQPQHF
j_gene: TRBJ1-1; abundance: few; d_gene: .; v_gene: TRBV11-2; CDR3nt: TGTGCCAGCAGCCCGGGGAGGGGCGCGACGACTGAAGCTTTCTTT; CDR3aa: CASSPGRGATTEAFF
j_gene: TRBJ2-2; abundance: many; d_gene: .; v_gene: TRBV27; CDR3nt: TGTGCCAGCAGTTTAGTTATAGCTATCGGGGAGCTGTTTTTT; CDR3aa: CASSLVIAIGELFF
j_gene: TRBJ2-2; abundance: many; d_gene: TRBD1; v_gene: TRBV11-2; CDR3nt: TGTGCCAGCAGCACCGGGACAGGGGACACCGGGGAGCTGTTTTTT; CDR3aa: CASSTGTGDTGELFF
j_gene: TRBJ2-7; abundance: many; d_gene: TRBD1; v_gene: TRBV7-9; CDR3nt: TGTGCCAGCAGCTTACCCCCGACAGGGCTCTCCTACGAGCAGTACTTC; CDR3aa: CASSLPPTGLSYEQYF
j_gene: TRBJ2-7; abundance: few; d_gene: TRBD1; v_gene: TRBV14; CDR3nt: TGTGCCAGCAGTCTACGAGGGACAGGTCATTCCTACGAGCAGTACTTC; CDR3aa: CASSLRGTGHSYEQYF
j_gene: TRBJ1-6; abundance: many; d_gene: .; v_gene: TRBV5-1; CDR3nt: TGCGCCAGCAGCTTGTCCGGATATTCACCCCTCCACTTT; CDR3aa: CASSLSGYSPLHF
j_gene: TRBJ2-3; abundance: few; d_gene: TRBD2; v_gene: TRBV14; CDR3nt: TGTGCCAGCAGCCAAGATTGGTTGGCGGGGGGCACAGATACGCAGTATTTT; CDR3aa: CASSQDWLAGGTDTQYF
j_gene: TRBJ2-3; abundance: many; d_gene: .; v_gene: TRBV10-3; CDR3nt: TGTGCCATCAGCGCAGTCGGCAGGGTCACAGATACGCAGTATTTT; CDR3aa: CAISAVGRVTDTQYF
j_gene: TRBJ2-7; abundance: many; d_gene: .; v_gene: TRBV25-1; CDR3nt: TGTGCCGCAAAGGGGGTCGAGCAGTACTTC; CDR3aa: CAAKGVEQYF